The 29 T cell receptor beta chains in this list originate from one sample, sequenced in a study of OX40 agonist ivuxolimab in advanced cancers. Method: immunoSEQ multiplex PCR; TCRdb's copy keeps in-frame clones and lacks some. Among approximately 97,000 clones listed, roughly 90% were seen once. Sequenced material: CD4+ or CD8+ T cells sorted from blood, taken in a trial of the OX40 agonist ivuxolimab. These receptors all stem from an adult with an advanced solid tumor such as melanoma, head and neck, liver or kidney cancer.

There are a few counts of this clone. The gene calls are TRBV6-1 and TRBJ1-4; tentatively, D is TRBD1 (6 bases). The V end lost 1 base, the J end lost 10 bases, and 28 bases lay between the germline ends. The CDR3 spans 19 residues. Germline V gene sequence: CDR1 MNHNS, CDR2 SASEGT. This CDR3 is CASSEVQDSRALGAGKLFF. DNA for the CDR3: TGTGCCAGCAGTGAAGTGCAGGACAGCCGAGCTTTGGGAGCCGGAAAACTGTTTTTT.

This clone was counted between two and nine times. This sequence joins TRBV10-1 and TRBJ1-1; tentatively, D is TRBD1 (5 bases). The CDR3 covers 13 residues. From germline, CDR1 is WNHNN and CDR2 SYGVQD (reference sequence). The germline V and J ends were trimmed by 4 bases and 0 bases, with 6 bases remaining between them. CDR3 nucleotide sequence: TGCGCCAGCAGTGGACAGTTGAACACTGAAGCTTTCTTT. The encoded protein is CASSGQLNTEAFF.

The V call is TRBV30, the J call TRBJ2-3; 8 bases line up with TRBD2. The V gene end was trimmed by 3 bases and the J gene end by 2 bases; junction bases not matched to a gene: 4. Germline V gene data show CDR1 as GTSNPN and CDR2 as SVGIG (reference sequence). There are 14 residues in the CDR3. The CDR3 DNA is TGTGCCTGGAGACTAGCGGAGTACACAGATACGCAGTATTTT. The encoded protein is CAWRLAEYTDTQYF.

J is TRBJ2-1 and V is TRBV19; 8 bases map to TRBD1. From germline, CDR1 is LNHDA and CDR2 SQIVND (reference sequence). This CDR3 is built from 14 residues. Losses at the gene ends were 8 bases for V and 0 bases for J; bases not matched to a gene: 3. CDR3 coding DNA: TGTGCCAGTGGACAGGGAAGCTCCTACAATGAGCAGTTCTTC. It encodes CASGQGSSYNEQFF. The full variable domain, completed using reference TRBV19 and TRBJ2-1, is DGGITQSPKYLFRKEGQNVTLSCEQNLNHDAMYWYRQDPGQGLRLIYYSQIVNDFQKGDIAEGYSVSREKKESFPLTVTSAQKNPTAFYLCASGQGSSYNEQFFGPGTRLTVL.

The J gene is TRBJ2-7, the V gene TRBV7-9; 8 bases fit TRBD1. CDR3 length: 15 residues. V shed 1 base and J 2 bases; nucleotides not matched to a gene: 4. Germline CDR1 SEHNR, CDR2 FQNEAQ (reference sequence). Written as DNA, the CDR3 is TGTGCCAGCAGCTTAGGGACAGGGCCTGCCTACGAGCAGTACTTC. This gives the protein CASSLGTGPAYEQYF.

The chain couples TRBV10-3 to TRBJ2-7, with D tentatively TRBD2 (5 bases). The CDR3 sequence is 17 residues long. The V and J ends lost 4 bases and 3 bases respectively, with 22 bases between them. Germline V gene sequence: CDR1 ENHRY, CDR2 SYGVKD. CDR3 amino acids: CAISAKAVQIALYEQYF. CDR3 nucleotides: TGTGCCATCAGTGCGAAAGCGGTCCAAATAGCCCTCTACGAGCAGTACTTC.

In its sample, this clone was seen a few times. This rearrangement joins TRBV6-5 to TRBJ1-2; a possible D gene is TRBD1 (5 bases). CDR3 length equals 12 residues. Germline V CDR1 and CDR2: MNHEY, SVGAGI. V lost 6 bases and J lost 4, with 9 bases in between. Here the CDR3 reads CASRSTGYGYTF. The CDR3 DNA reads TGTGCCAGCAGAAGTACAGGCTATGGCTACACCTTC.

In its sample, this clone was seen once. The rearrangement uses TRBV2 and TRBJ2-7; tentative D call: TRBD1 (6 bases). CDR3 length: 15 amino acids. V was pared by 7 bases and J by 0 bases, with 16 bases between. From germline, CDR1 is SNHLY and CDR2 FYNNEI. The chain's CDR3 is CASKPSGASSYEQYF. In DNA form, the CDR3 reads TGTGCCAGCAAACCTTCAGGGGCAAGCTCCTACGAGCAGTACTTC.

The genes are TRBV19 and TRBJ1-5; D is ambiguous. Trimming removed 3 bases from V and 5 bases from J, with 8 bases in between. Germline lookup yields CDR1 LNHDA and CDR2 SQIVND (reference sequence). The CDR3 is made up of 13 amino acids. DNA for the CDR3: TGTGCCAGTAGTATGAACGGGGATCAGCCCCAGCATTTT. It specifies CASSMNGDQPQHF.

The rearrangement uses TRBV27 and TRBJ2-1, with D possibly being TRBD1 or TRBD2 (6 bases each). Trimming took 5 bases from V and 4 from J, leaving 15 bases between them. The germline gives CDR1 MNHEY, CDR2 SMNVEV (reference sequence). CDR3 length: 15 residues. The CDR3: CASSGVGGIYNEQFF. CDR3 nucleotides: TGTGCCAGCAGTGGGGTAGGGGGGATTTACAATGAGCAGTTCTTC.

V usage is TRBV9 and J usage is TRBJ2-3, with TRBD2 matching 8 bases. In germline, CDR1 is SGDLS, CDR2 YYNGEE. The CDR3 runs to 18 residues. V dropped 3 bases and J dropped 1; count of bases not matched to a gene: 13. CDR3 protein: CASSETPGLGVGTDTQYF. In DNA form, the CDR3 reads TGTGCCAGCAGCGAAACCCCGGGACTAGGAGTCGGCACAGATACGCAGTATTTT.

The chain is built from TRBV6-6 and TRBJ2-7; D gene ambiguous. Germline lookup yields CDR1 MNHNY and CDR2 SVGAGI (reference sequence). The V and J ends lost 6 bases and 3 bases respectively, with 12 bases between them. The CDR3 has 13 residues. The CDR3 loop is CASRPTNSYEQYF. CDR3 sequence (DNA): TGTGCCAGCAGGCCCACGAATAGCTACGAGCAGTACTTC.

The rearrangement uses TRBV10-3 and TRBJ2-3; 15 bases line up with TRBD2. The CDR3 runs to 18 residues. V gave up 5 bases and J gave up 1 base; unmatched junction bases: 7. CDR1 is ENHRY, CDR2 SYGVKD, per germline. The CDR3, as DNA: TGTGCCATCAGTCCGGGACTAGCGGGAGGTGAAGGCACAGATACGCAGTATTTT. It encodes CAISPGLAGGEGTDTQYF.

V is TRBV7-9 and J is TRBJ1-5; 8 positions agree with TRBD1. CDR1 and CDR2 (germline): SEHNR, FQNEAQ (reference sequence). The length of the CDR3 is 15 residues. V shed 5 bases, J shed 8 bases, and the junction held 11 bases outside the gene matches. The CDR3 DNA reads TGTGCCAGCAGCGCCCGGACAGGGCTCAACGAGCCCCAGCATTTT. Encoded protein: CASSARTGLNEPQHF. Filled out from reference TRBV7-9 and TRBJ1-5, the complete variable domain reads DTGVSQNPRHKITKRGQNVTFRCDPISEHNRLYWYRQTLGQGPEFLTYFQNEAQLEKSRLLSDRFSAERPKGSFSTLEIQRTEQGDSAMYLCASSARTGLNEPQHFGDGTRLSIL.

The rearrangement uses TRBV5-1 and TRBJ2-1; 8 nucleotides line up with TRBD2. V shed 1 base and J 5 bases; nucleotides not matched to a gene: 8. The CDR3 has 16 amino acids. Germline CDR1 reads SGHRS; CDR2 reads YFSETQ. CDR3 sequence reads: CASSLLRGGTHNEQFF. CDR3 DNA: TGCGCCAGCAGCTTGTTACGCGGGGGGACTCACAATGAGCAGTTCTTC.

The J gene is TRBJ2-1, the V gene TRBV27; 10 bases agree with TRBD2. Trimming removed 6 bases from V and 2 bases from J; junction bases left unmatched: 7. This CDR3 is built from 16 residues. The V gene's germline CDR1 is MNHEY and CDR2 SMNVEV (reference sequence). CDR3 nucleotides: TGTGCCAGCAGACTTAGCGGGGGGCCAACCTACAATGAGCAGTTCTTC. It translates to CASRLSGGPTYNEQFF.

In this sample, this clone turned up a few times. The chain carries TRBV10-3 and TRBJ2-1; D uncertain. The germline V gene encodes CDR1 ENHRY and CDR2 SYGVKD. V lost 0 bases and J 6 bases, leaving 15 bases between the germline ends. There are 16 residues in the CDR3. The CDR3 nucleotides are TGTGCCATCAGTGAGTCGAGTGTCCTCCTACGCAATGAGCAGTTCTTC. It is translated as CAISESSVLLRNEQFF.

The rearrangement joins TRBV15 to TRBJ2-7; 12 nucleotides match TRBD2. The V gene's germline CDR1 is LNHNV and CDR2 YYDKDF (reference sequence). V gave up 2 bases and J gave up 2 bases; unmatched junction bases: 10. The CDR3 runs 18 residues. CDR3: CATSRSTLAGGHTYEQYF. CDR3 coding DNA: TGTGCCACCAGCAGAAGTACACTAGCGGGAGGCCATACCTACGAGCAGTACTTC.

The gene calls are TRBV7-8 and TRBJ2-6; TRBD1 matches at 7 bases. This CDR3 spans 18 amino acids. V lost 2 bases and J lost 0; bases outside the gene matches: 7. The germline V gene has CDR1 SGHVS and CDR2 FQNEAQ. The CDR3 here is CASSLTGQSPSGANVLTF. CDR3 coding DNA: TGTGCCAGCAGCTTAACGGGACAGAGTCCCTCTGGGGCCAACGTCCTGACTTTC.

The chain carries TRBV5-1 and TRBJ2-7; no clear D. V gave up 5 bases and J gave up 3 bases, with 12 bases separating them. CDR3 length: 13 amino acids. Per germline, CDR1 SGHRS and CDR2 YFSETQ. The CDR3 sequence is CASSAVPRYEQYF. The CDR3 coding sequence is TGCGCCAGCAGTGCTGTCCCCCGCTACGAGCAGTACTTC.

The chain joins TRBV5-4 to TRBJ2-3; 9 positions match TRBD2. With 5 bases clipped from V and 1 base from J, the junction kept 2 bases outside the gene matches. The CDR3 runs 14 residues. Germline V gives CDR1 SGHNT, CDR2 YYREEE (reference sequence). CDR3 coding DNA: TGTGCCAGCAGACGGACTAGCGGCACAGATACGCAGTATTTT. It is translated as CASRRTSGTDTQYF.

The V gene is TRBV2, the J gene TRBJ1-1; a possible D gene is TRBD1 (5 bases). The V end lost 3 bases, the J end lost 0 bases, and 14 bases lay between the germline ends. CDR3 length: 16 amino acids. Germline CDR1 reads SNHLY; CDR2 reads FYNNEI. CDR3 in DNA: TGTGCCAGCAGTGATAAACAAACAGGAATGAACACTGAAGCTTTCTTT. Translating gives CASSDKQTGMNTEAFF.

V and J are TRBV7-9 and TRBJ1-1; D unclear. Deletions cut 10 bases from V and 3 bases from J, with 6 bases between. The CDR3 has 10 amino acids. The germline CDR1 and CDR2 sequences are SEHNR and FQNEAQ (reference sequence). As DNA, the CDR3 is TGTGCCATTGGTGACACTGAAGCTTTCTTT. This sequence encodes CAIGDTEAFF.

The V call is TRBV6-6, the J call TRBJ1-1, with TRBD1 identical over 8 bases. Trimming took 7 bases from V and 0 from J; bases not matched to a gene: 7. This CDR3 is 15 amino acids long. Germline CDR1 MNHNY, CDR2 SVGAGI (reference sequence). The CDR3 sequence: CASKGQGAMNTEAFF. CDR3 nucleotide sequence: TGTGCCAGCAAGGGGCAGGGGGCCATGAACACTGAAGCTTTCTTT.

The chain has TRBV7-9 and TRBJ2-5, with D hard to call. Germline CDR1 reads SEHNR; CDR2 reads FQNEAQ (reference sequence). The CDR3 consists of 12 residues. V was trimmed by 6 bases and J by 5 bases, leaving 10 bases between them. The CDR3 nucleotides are TGTGCCAGCAGTTCGCCTGGGGAGACCCAGTACTTC. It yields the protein CASSSPGETQYF.

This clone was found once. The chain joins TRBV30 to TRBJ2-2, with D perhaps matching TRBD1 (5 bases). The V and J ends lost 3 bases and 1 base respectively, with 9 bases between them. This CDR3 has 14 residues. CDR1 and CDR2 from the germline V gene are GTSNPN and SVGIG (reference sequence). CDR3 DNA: TGTGCCTGGAGACAGGTCCGGAACACCGGGGAGCTGTTTTTT. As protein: CAWRQVRNTGELFF.

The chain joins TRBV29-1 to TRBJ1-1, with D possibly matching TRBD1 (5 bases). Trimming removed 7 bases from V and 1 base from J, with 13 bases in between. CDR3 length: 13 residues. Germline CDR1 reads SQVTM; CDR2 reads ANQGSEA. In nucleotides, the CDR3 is TGCAGCGCCCCACTTACAGGGAACACTGAAGCTTTCTTT. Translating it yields CSAPLTGNTEAFF.

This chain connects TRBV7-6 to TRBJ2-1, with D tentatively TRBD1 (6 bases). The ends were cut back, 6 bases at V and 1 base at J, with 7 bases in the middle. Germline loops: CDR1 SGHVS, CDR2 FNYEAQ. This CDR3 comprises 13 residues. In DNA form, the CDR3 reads TGTGCCAGCAGTCAGGGGTCCTACAATGAGCAGTTCTTC. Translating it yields CASSQGSYNEQFF. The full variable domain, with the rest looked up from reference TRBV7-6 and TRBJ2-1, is GAGVSQSPRYKVTKRGQDVALRCDPISGHVSLYWYRQALGQGPEFLTYFNYEAQQDKSGLPNDRFSAERPEGSISTLTIQRTEQRDSAMYRCASSQGSYNEQFFGPGTRLTVL.

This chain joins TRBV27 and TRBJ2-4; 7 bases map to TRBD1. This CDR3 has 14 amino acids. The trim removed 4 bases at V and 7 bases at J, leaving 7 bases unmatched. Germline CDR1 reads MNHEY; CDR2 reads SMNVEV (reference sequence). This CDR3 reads CASSSRPRGNIQYF. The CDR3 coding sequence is TGTGCCAGCAGTTCCCGACCCAGGGGGAACATTCAGTACTTC.